These 16 T cell receptor beta chains share one sample of origin, sequenced in a study of cytomegalovirus exposure and HLA in healthy donors. Both 60 Vbeta primers and 13 Jbeta primers went into the PCR. Measured with immunoSEQ multiplex PCR; TCRdb has only the in-frame clones, and not every one. Among about 100,000 clones, approximately 79% were seen once, and the ten largest hold 3.8%. The sequenced sample consisted of PBMCs. These receptors came from a woman between 40 and 50 years old in good health and CMV-seronegative.

The J gene is TRBJ2-7, the V gene TRBV6-1, with D tentatively TRBD2 (5 bases). This CDR3 region has 11 residues. CDR1 MNHNS and CDR2 SASEGT come from the germline V gene. Trimming stripped 8 bases from V and 3 bases from J, with 8 bases between. DNA of the CDR3: TGTGCCAGCTCCCGGGGCTACGAGCAGTACTTC. It specifies CASSRGYEQYF.

The chain has TRBV19 and TRBJ2-4; 9 bases agree with TRBD1. J lost 6 bases, V lost 6 bases, and 3 bases had no gene match. The CDR3 extends over 13 amino acids. Germline-derived CDR1 and CDR2 are LNHDA and SQIVND (reference sequence). The CDR3 coding sequence is TGTGCCAGTAGCGGGACAGGGATAAACATTCAGTACTTC. Translated, it gives CASSGTGINIQYF.

The genes are TRBV7-6 and TRBJ1-5, with D hard to call. The V end was cut by 1 base, the J end by 3 bases, with 10 bases between. Germline CDR1 SGHVS, CDR2 FNYEAQ. The CDR3 length is 15 residues. The CDR3 reads CASSLDSGFNQPQHF. CDR3 in DNA: TGTGCCAGCAGCTTAGACTCGGGTTTCAATCAGCCCCAGCATTTT. Full variable domain (remainder filled in from reference TRBV7-6 and TRBJ1-5): GAGVSQSPRYKVTKRGQDVALRCDPISGHVSLYWYRQALGQGPEFLTYFNYEAQQDKSGLPNDRFSAERPEGSISTLTIQRTEQRDSAMYRCASSLDSGFNQPQHFGDGTRLSIL.

This clone has a handful of counts. The CDR3 protein is CAWKVPGGSGAQHF. CDR3 DNA sequence: TGTGCCTGGAAGGTCCCAGGGGGATCAGGGGCCCAGCATTTT. The chain is built from TRBV30 and TRBJ1-5, with 7 bases that match TRBD1. J lost 11 bases, V lost 4 bases, and 14 bases had no gene match. This CDR3 has 14 residues. Germline lookup yields CDR1 GTSNPN and CDR2 SVGIG (reference sequence).

The chain is built from TRBV4-2 and TRBJ1-1; D is undetermined. Trimming cost V 0 bases and J 1 base, with 6 bases left between them. The CDR3 is made up of 14 amino acids. CDR1 is LGHNA and CDR2 is YNFKEQ in the germline V gene. As DNA, the CDR3 is TGTGCCAGCAGCCAAGATGTGGCGAACACTGAAGCTTTCTTT. This gives the protein CASSQDVANTEAFF.

This clone has only a few counts. This rearrangement joins TRBV7-2 to TRBJ1-6; 7 bases align to TRBD1. J was trimmed by 10 bases and V by 5 bases; bases with no gene match: 11. This CDR3 contains 15 residues. Germline CDR1 SGHTA, CDR2 FQGNSA. This chain's CDR3 is CASSLRQGSGSPLHF. Written as DNA, the CDR3 is TGTGCCAGCAGCCTCCGACAGGGATCGGGGTCACCCCTCCACTTT.

V usage is TRBV5-1 and J usage is TRBJ2-3; TRBD1 agrees at 10 bases. Germline lookup yields CDR1 SGHRS and CDR2 YFSETQ. Trimming removed 3 bases from V and 4 bases from J; junction bases left unmatched: 2. This CDR3 contains 14 residues. The CDR3 coding sequence is TGCGCCAGCAGCTCTGGACAGGGGGCAGATACGCAGTATTTT. As protein: CASSSGQGADTQYF.

Worth noting for this clone: Its ends do not fully match the called genes, so a read error is possible. V is TRBV29-1 and J is TRBJ1-1; 7 bases align to TRBD1. CDR1 is SQVTM and CDR2 is ANQGSEA in the germline V gene. This CDR3 has 15 amino acids. The chain's CDR3 is CSVAGAQGQNPEAFF. CDR3 DNA: TGCAGCGTTGCAGGGGCACAGGGACAGAACCCTGAAGCTTTCTTT.

There are a few counts of this clone. This sequence joins TRBV5-1 and TRBJ2-5; 10 nucleotides agree with TRBD2. Germline trimming cut 2 bases from V and 4 bases from J; bases unmatched to any gene: 8. The CDR3 runs to 16 residues. Germline V gene sequence: CDR1 SGHRS, CDR2 YFSETQ. The CDR3 sequence: CASSFVGAGGLETQYF. CDR3 nucleotide sequence: TGCGCCAGCAGCTTTGTGGGAGCGGGGGGGCTAGAGACCCAGTACTTC.

This clone has only a few counts. The chain joins TRBV5-8 to TRBJ1-1, with a possible D match to TRBD1 (6 bases). In germline, CDR1 is SGHTS, CDR2 YDEGEE. With 5 bases removed from V and 11 bases from J, the gap between germline ends came to 13 bases. There are 11 residues in the CDR3. The CDR3 nucleotides are TGTGCCAGCAGTGCGCAGGGGCCGGCTTTCTTT. Its translation: CASSAQGPAFF. The variable domain in full, completed from reference TRBV5-8 and TRBJ1-1, reads EAGVTQSPTHLIKTRGQQATLRCSPISGHTSVYWYQQALGLGLQFLLWYDEGEERNRGNFPPRFSGRQFPNYSSELNVNALELEDSALYLCASSAQGPAFFGQGTRLTVV.

On this clone: The junction and the germline gene differ at one end; a read error may be behind it. J is TRBJ1-1 and V is TRBV29-1; 10 nucleotides agree with TRBD1. Germline V CDR1 and CDR2: SQVTM, ANQGSEA. The CDR3 covers 14 residues. Here the CDR3 DNA reads TGCAGCGCCTTGGACAGGGGGGGGAACCCTGAAGCTTTCTTT. Translated: CSALDRGGNPEAFF.

This sequence joins TRBV5-1 and TRBJ1-1; the match to TRBD1 covers 11 bases. The V gene's germline CDR1 is SGHRS and CDR2 YFSETQ. The CDR3 has 14 residues. After removal of 4 bases from V and 5 bases from J, the junction contained 4 bases not matched to a gene. CDR3 sequence: CASSTGTGGTEAFF. As DNA, the CDR3 is TGCGCCAGCAGCACAGGGACAGGGGGAACTGAAGCTTTCTTT.

The chain recombines TRBV5-8 with TRBJ1-5, with 8 bases lining up with TRBD1. This CDR3 region has 14 residues. Germline-derived CDR1 and CDR2 are SGHTS and YDEGEE. After removal of 3 bases from V and 1 base from J, the junction contained 0 bases not matched to a gene. DNA for the CDR3: TGTGCCAGCAGCTACAGGGGGAGCAATCAGCCCCAGCATTTT. Its translation is CASSYRGSNQPQHF.

V and J are TRBV9 and TRBJ2-5; TRBD2 aligns across 15 bases. Germline values: CDR1 SGDLS, CDR2 YYNGEE. The ends lost 1 base at V and 4 bases at J; junction bases unmatched: 5. The CDR3 spans 17 residues. The CDR3 nucleotides read TGTGCCAGCAGCGTATCCCCGGGACTAGCGGGGGGAGAGACCCAGTACTTC. Residues: CASSVSPGLAGGETQYF.

V gene TRBV7-9 combines with J gene TRBJ1-4; 8 bases line up with TRBD1. The CDR3 is 15 residues long. V was pared by 5 bases and J by 7 bases, with 9 bases of the junction left unmatched. Germline V gene sequence: CDR1 SEHNR, CDR2 FQNEAQ (reference sequence). The CDR3 bases are TGTGCCAGCAGCGGGCTCCGGGACAGGTTTGAAAAACTGTTTTTT. Translated, it gives CASSGLRDRFEKLFF.

This clone was detected only once. V is TRBV18 and J is TRBJ1-5, with TRBD1 identical over 7 bases. V gave up 8 bases and J gave up 5 bases; unmatched junction bases: 9. The CDR3 length is 14 residues. Germline CDR1 is KGHSH and CDR2 is LQKENI. The CDR3 nucleotides read TGTGCCAGCAGTGCAGGGGGAGACGATCAGCCCCAGCATTTT. Its translation: CASSAGGDDQPQHF.